Described below is a single TCR beta chain sequence and its context. The antigen remains undetermined. The data are from a study of radiotherapy plus CTLA-4 blockade in lung cancer. Study outcomes and limitations: Increased serum interferon-beta after radiation also reportedly predicted response strongly. Expansion of tumor-derived TCR clones was observed in blood after radiotherapy plus ipilimumab.

With ipilimumab providing CTLA-4 blockade, focal radiation was administered to patients who had chemo-refractory metastatic non-small-cell lung cancer. The V gene's germline CDR1 is SQVTM and CDR2 ANQGSEA. The CDR3 has 11 amino acids. V dropped 5 bases and J dropped 13 bases, with 17 bases sitting between them. TCRdb's table, derived via immunoSEQ multiplex PCR, lists solely in-frame clones and lacks some. This sample has approximately 50,000 clones, with approximately 80% found just once. The chain has TRBV29-1 and TRBJ1-2, with D perhaps TRBD1 (5 bases). This receptor was taken from a human donor with non-small cell lung cancer whose response to radiotherapy plus ipilimumab could not be evaluated. The specimen was peripheral blood, collected from a patient treated with radiotherapy plus ipilimumab. CDR3 DNA sequence: TGCAGCGTTTTAGATACAGGAGTGGCCACCTTC. This translates into CSVLDTGVATF.